The present entry profiles one T cell receptor (beta chain) with its context. There are a few counts of this clone. No cognate antigen has been identified for it. Base qualities were left out, and no much larger clone turns up one base away. TCRbeta CDR3 regions were amplified from genomic DNA using the immunoSEQ Assay, a bias-controlled multiplex PCR. Per the source publication's procedure: The number of nucleated cells in each sample was estimated from the amplification of reference gene primers within the assay. Sequence reads were collapsed and filtered to measure the absolute abundance of every unique TCRbeta CDR3 rearrangement. Productive Simpson clonality was computed per sample as the square root of Simpson's diversity index over productive rearrangements. TCRdb carries this immuneACCESS record with in-frame sequences only. Its versions omit some clonotypes, under half of them owing to an unresolved V gene in the studies checked, with the rest unexplained. V and J calls and clone size are given by that table; D and trimming were obtained from the DNA. In all, the sample holds 40,000 to 65,000 clones, and 86% of those were seen once. The ten largest clones represent around 2.7% of the sample.

Each collaborating institution followed its own protocols to collect whole blood in K2EDTA tubes. For TCRbeta analysis, collaborators shipped samples as frozen whole blood, isolated PBMCs, or DNA extracted from either of those sample types. The germline V gene specifies MNHEY as CDR1 and SVGAGI as CDR2. Trimming costs V 7 bases and J 4 bases, and their ends lie 14 bases apart. Counted from cysteine to phenylalanine, this CDR3 has 14 amino acids. Only the CDR3 DNA is retained, 42 bases long and in frame from the first base. This sample was included in a study of blood T cell repertoires in COVID-19 (dated by TCRdb to the early 2020s). With regard to the full study: The collaborator samples originated in the United States, Italy and Spain and spanned the acute and convalescent phases of COVID-19. The material from the prospective study consisted of cDNA or gDNA derived from T cells, B-cell-depleted T cells, or PBMCs. The dataset comprised deeply sampled blood TCRbeta repertoires from subjects exposed to, actively infected with, or recovered from COVID-19. Nearly every sample came with metadata listing a de-identified subject ID, COVID-19 status, age in years and sex. The samples were drawn from two sources: the first 160 participants of the ongoing ImmuneRACE study, and 950 to 1,500 subjects contributed by 6 global collaborators. Where HLA class I and class II types were available, the types were taken from metadata supplied by the sample provider, not from assay-based typing. The repertoires were made available in a free public database intended to serve as a resource for research on the immune response to SARS-CoV-2. The full study reports these points: The quantity of clinical and demographic metadata differed by source and by participant and was supplied without curation.

The sequence is built from TRBV6-5 and TRBJ2-1; a tentative D match to TRBD1 spans 5 bases. The sequence derives from a man of 80 years or more with acute or convalescent COVID-19. Sample: peripheral blood. The nucleotide sequence is TGTGCCAGCACTAAAACCAACAGGTACAATGAGCAGTTCTTC. Its translation reads: CASTKTNRYNEQFF.